Each of the 5 T cell receptor beta chains below was sequenced from the same sample in a study of T cell responses to AZD1222 COVID-19 vaccine. Clones were read by immunoSEQ multiplex PCR, and TCRdb kept only the in-frame ones, dropping some. The sample records roughly 150,000 clones, approximately 89% being singletons. Sequenced material: peripheral blood, taken on day 0 of AZD1222 vaccination. All receptors come from an adult in good health.

The chain is built from TRBV18 and TRBJ2-1; 7 bases fit TRBD2. The CDR3 runs to 14 residues. The V and J ends lost 3 bases and 8 bases, in that order; junction bases with no gene match: 7. Germline assignment: CDR1 KGHSH and CDR2 LQKENI. This CDR3 is CASSPLGGIDEQFF. The CDR3 region has the DNA TGTGCCAGCTCACCCCTGGGGGGGATCGATGAGCAGTTCTTC.

The V gene is TRBV19, the J gene TRBJ1-5; TRBD1 matches at 9 bases. The germline V gene has CDR1 LNHDA and CDR2 SQIVND (reference sequence). This CDR3 spans 15 amino acids. V was pared by 5 bases and J by 2 bases, with 4 bases of the junction left unmatched. As DNA, the CDR3 is TGTGCCAGTAGTTTTCGACAGGGGGGCAATCAGCCCCAGCATTTT. It translates to CASSFRQGGNQPQHF.

The V gene is TRBV6-2 or TRBV6-3, the J gene TRBJ1-6, with D unresolved. The V gene's germline CDR1 is MNHEY and CDR2 SVGEGT. The ends were cut back, 4 bases at V and 6 bases at J, with 4 bases in the middle. This CDR3 has 12 amino acids. CDR3 DNA: TGTGCCAGCAGTTTCTTTAATTCACCCCTCCACTTT. Translated, it gives CASSFFNSPLHF.

This chain connects TRBV11-2 to TRBJ2-3, with TRBD2 matching 14 bases. J lost 0 bases, V lost 5 bases, and 10 bases had no gene match. The length of the CDR3 is 19 residues. Germline-derived CDR1 and CDR2 are SGHAT and FQNNGV. In DNA form, the CDR3 reads TGTGCCAGCAGCCCATTACTAGGACTAGCGGGAGGTAGCACAGATACGCAGTATTTT. Its protein product is CASSPLLGLAGGSTDTQYF. Complete variable domain (other parts from reference TRBV11-2 and TRBJ2-3): EAGVAQSPRYKIIEKRQSVAFWCNPISGHATLYWYQQILGQGPKLLIQFQNNGVVDDSQLPKDRFSAERLKGVDSTLKIQPAKLEDSAVYLCASSPLLGLAGGSTDTQYFGPGTRLTVL.

The chain carries TRBV4-3 and TRBJ1-2, with D hard to call. The CDR3 runs to 15 residues. The V gene's germline CDR1 is LGHNA and CDR2 YSLEER. The germline V and J ends were trimmed by 1 base and 9 bases, with 18 bases remaining between them. CDR3 nucleotide sequence: TGCGCCAGCAGCCAAGGGGAAGGCCCTTTCGGGAGCTACACCTTC. It codes for CASSQGEGPFGSYTF.